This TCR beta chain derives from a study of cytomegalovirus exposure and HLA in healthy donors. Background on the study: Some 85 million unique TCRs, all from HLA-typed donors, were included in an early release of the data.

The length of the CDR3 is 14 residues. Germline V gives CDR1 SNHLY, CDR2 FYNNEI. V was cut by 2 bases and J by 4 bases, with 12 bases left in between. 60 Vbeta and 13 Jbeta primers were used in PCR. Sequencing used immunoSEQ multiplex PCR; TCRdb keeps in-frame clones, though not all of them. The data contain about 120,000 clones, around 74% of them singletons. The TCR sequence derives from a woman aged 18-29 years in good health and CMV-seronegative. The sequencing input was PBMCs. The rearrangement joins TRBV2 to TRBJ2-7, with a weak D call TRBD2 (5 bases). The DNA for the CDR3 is TGTGCCAGCAGTGAAAAGGTCAGGAGGTACGAGCAGTACTTC. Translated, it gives CASSEKVRRYEQYF. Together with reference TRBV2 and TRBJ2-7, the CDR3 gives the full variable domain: EPEVTQTPSHQVTQMGQEVILRCVPISNHLYFYWYRQILGQKVEFLVSFYNNEISEKSEIFDDQFSVERPDGSNFTLKIRSTKLEDSAMYFCASSEKVRRYEQYFGPGTRLTVT.